This TCR beta chain was recovered during a study of blood T cell repertoires in COVID-19. Study context: Nucleic acid was either cDNA or gDNA, and it came from T cells, B-cell-depleted T cells, or PBMCs.

Germline lookup yields CDR1 SNHLY and CDR2 FYNNEI. The CDR3 runs to 13 residues. In the original analysis: Nucleated cell counts were estimated from reference gene primer amplification. The repertoire was sequenced with immunoSEQ multiplex PCR; TCRdb's copy has only in-frame clones and lacks some. V, J and clone size are those of that table, while D and trimming were read from the DNA. The repertoire has just under 150,000 clones, approximately 89% of them found once; the top ten carry around 1.5%. The sequence came from a human donor in a cohort sampled during active COVID-19. V gene TRBV2 combines with J gene TRBJ2-1; 9 bases are shared with TRBD2. The specimen sequenced was peripheral blood. The CDR3 DNA is TGTTTAACGAGGCTAGCGGGGAACAATGAGCAGTTCTTC. Its translation is CLTRLAGNNEQFF.